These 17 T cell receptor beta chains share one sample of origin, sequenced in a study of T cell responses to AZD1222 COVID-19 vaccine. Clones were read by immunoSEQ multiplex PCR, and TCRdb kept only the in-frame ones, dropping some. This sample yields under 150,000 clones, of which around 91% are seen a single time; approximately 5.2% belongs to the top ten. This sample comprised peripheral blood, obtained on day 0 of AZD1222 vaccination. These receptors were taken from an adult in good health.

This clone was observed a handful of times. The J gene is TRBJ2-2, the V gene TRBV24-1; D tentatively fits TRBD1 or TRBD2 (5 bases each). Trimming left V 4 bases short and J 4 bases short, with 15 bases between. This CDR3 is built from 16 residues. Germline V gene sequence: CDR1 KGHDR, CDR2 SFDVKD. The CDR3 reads CATSDRGPRGTGELFF. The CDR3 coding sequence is TGTGCCACCAGTGACCGGGGACCGCGCGGCACCGGGGAGCTGTTTTTT.

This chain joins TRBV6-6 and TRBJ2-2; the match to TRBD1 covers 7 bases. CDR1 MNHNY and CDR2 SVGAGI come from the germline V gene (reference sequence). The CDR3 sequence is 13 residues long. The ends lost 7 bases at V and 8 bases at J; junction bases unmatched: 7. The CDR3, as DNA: TGTGCCAGCACCTCGACAGGGAAAGGGGAGCTGTTTTTT. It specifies CASTSTGKGELFF.

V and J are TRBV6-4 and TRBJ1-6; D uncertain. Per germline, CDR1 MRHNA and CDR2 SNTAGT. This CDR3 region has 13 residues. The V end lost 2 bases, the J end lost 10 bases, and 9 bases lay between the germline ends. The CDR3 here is CASSDEGGSPLHF. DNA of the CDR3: TGTGCCAGCAGTGACGAGGGCGGGTCACCCCTCCACTTT.

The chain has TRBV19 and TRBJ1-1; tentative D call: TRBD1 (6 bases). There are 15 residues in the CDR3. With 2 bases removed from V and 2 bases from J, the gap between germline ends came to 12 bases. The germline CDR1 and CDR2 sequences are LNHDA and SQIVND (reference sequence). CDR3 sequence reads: CASSISGGTNTEAFF. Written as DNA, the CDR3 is TGTGCCAGTAGTATATCGGGGGGGACAAACACTGAAGCTTTCTTT.

The CDR3 nucleotides read TGTGCCAGCAGTTTGCACCGACTCTACGAGCAGTACTTC. The encoded protein is CASSLHRLYEQYF. The V and J genes are TRBV12-3 or TRBV12-4 and TRBJ2-7; D remains unclear. The length of the CDR3 is 13 residues. V lost 3 bases and J lost 3, with 9 bases in between.

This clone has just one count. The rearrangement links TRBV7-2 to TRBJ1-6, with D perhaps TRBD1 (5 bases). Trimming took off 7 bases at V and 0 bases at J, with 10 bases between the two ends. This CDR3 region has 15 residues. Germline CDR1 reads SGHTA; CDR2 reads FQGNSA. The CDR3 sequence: CASIWGSSYNSPLHF. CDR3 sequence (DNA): TGTGCCAGCATTTGGGGGAGCTCCTATAATTCACCCCTCCACTTT.

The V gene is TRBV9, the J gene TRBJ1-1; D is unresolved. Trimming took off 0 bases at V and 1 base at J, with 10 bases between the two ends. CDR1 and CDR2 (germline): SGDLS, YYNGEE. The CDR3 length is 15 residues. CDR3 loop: CASSVAPVTNTEAFF. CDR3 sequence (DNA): TGTGCCAGCAGCGTAGCTCCGGTTACGAACACTGAAGCTTTCTTT.

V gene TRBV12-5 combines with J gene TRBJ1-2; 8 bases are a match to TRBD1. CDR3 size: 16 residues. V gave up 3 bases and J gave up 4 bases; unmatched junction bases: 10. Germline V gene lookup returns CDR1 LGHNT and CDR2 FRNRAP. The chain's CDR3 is CASGLDVGQGSYGYTF. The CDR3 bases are TGTGCTAGTGGTTTAGACGTTGGACAGGGAAGCTATGGCTACACCTTC.

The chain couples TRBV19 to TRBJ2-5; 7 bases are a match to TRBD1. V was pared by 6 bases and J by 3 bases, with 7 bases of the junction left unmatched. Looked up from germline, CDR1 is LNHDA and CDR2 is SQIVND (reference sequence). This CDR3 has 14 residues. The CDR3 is CASRKRDRKETQYF. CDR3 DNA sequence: TGTGCCAGTAGGAAGAGGGACAGAAAAGAGACCCAGTACTTC.

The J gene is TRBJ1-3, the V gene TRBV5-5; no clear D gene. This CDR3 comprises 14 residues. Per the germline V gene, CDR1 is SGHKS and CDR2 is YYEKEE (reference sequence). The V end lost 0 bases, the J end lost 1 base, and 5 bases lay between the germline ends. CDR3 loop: CASSLVGSGNTIYF. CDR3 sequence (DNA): TGTGCCAGCAGCTTGGTGGGGTCTGGAAACACCATATATTTT.

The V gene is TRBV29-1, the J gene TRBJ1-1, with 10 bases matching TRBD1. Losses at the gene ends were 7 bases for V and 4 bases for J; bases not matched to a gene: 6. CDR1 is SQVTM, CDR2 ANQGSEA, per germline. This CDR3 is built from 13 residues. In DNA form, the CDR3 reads TGCAGCGCCGAGACAGGGGGCGGCACTGAAGCTTTCTTT. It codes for CSAETGGGTEAFF.

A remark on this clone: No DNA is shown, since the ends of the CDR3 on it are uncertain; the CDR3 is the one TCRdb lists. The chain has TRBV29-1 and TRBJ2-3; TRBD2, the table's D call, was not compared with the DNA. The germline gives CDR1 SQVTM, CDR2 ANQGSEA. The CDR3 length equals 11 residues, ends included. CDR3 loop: CSVARGSGPEF.

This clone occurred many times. The CDR3 sequence is CASSLSGDNEQFF. CDR3 DNA sequence: TGTGCCAGCAGTTTATCGGGGGACAATGAGCAGTTCTTC. The genes are TRBV27 and TRBJ2-1; the D gene could be TRBD1 or TRBD2 (5 bases each). The germline gives CDR1 MNHEY, CDR2 SMNVEV (reference sequence). The CDR3 sequence is 13 residues long. V gave up 0 bases and J gave up 5 bases, with 5 bases separating them.

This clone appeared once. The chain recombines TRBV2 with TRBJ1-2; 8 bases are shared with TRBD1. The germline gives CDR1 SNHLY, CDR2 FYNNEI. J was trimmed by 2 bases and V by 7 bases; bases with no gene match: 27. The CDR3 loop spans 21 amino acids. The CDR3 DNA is TGTGCCAGCAAAACGTCCCCGACAGGGGAGAGACCAACAGACCGCAACTATGGCTACACCTTC. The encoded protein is CASKTSPTGERPTDRNYGYTF. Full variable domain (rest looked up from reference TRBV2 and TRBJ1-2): EPEVTQTPSHQVTQMGQEVILRCVPISNHLYFYWYRQILGQKVEFLVSFYNNEISEKSEIFDDQFSVERPDGSNFTLKIRSTKLEDSAMYFCASKTSPTGERPTDRNYGYTFGSGTRLTVV.

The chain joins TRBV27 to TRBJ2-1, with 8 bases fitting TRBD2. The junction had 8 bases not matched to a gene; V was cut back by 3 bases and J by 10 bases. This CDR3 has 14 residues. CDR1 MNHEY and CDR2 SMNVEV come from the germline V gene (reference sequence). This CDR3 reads CASSFRREDSEQFF. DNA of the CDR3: TGTGCCAGCAGTTTTCGGCGGGAGGACTCCGAGCAGTTCTTC.

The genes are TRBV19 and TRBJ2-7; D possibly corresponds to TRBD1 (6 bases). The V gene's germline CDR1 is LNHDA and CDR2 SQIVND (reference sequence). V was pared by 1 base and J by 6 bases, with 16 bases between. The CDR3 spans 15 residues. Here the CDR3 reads CASSIADRRGGEQYF. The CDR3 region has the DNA TGTGCCAGTAGTATAGCCGACAGGAGAGGGGGCGAGCAGTACTTC. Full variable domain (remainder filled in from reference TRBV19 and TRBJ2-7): DGGITQSPKYLFRKEGQNVTLSCEQNLNHDAMYWYRQDPGQGLRLIYYSQIVNDFQKGDIAEGYSVSREKKESFPLTVTSAQKNPTAFYLCASSIADRRGGEQYFGPGTRLTVT.

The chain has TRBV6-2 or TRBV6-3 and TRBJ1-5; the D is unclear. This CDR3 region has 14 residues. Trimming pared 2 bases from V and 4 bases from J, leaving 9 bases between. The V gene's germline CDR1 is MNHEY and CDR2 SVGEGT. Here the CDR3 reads CASSYDGGNQPQHF. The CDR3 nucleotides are TGTGCCAGCAGTTACGACGGCGGTAATCAGCCCCAGCATTTT.